This entry describes one T cell receptor beta chain. Unique molecular identifiers tagged the TCRbeta library. TCRdb independently ran MiXCR on the PCR reads; one entry per CDR3 protein. The table lists approximately 270,000 distinct CDR3 sequences, approximately 9.8% of them singletons, with around 10% in the top ten. V lost 5 bases to trimming and J lost 5 bases, with 13 bases between them. The V gene's germline CDR1 is PRHDT and CDR2 FYEKMQ (reference sequence). The CDR3 spans 13 residues. These data belong to a study of T-cell reconstitution after alpha-beta-depleted transplantation in children. The origin of this receptor is a human donor who donated a stem cell graft to a child with SCID. The sequencing here drew on PBMCs from the stem cell graft donor, taken from the stem cell graft. J is TRBJ2-7 and V is TRBV13; D is ambiguous. CDR3 DNA: TGTGCCAGCAGCCCTTGGCTTGGGAACGAGCAGTACTTC. Amino acids: CASSPWLGNEQYF.